Each of the 32 T cell receptor beta chains below was sequenced from the same sample in a study of CD8 T cells in Susac syndrome. RNA amounts of about 0.5 to 1 ug underwent reverse transcription with random hexamers. TCRdb itself ran the immunoSEQ multiplex PCR reads through MiXCR, one entry per CDR3 protein. The data hold some 170,000 distinct CDR3 sequences, with approximately 92% observed a single time. The specimen sequenced was CD4+ T cells from PBMCs. The receptors were gathered from a human donor in good health.

This clonotype was detected once. V gene TRBV7-3 combines with J gene TRBJ2-7, with 9 nucleotides matching TRBD1. Germline V gene lookup returns CDR1 SGHTA and CDR2 FQGTGA. CDR3 size: 15 residues. The J segment lost 2 bases and the V segment lost 5 bases, leaving 7 bases of the junction unmatched. This chain's CDR3 is CASSRTGTGPYEQYF. The CDR3, as DNA: TGTGCCAGCAGCCGAACCGGGACAGGGCCCTACGAGCAGTACTTC.

The rearrangement joins TRBV12-3 or TRBV12-4 to TRBJ2-7; 10 bases match TRBD1. The CDR3 is made up of 14 amino acids. Trimming at V came to 5 bases and at J to 3 bases, leaving 4 bases not matched to a gene. CDR3 sequence (DNA): TGTGCCAGCAGTCCCAGGGACAGGGGCTACGAGCAGTACTTC. Translating it yields CASSPRDRGYEQYF.

This clonotype was recorded once. This rearrangement joins TRBV5-1 to TRBJ1-1; unclear D gene. Trimming cost V 7 bases and J 1 base, with 8 bases left between them. The CDR3 is 12 amino acids. The germline gives CDR1 SGHRS, CDR2 YFSETQ. Written as DNA, the CDR3 is TGCGCCAGCCGTACACCGAACACTGAAGCTTTCTTT. It is translated as CASRTPNTEAFF.

The gene calls are TRBV5-1 and TRBJ2-5; weak D call: TRBD2 (6 bases). V lost 6 bases to trimming and J lost 4 bases, with 16 bases between them. Germline V gene data show CDR1 as SGHRS and CDR2 as YFSETQ. The CDR3 extends over 14 amino acids. CDR3: CASTLAGWVETQYF. CDR3 sequence (DNA): TGCGCCAGCACCCTGGCGGGGTGGGTAGAGACCCAGTACTTC.

This CDR3 is CASSDRERQPQHF. CDR3 nucleotides: TGTGCCAGCAGTGACAGGGAACGCCAGCCCCAGCATTTT. The chain employs TRBV2 and TRBJ1-5, with TRBD1 as a possible D gene (5 bases). CDR3 length: 13 amino acids. Germline V CDR1 and CDR2: SNHLY, FYNNEI. Trimming removed 3 bases from V and 7 bases from J, with 10 bases in between.

V and J are TRBV4-2 and TRBJ1-2; D gene ambiguous. The germline V gene has CDR1 LGHNA and CDR2 YNFKEQ. With 0 bases removed from V and 8 bases from J, the gap between germline ends came to 7 bases. This CDR3 region has 12 residues. CDR3 coding DNA: TGTGCCAGCAGCCAAGATCCCAGAGGCTACACCTTC. Amino acids: CASSQDPRGYTF.

The chain carries TRBV14 and TRBJ2-5, with D perhaps matching TRBD1 or TRBD2 (6 bases each). CDR3 length: 15 amino acids. Germline CDR1 SGHDN, CDR2 FVKESK. Trimming removed 4 bases from V and 3 bases from J, with 15 bases in between. The CDR3 sequence is CASSPGTPGEETQYF. DNA for the CDR3: TGTGCCAGCAGCCCCGGGACACCGGGGGAAGAGACCCAGTACTTC.

V is TRBV10-3 and J is TRBJ1-1; tentative D call: TRBD1 (5 bases). V lost 3 bases and J 4 bases, leaving 15 bases between the germline ends. The V gene's germline CDR1 is ENHRY and CDR2 SYGVKD. The CDR3 covers 15 residues. The CDR3 DNA is TGTGCCATCAGTGAAGGTAAAGGGCAGGGCACTGAAGCTTTCTTT. Protein sequence: CAISEGKGQGTEAFF.

V usage is TRBV3-1 and J usage is TRBJ1-3, with 10 bases that match TRBD1. Germline CDR1 and CDR2: LGHDT and YNNKEL (reference sequence). After removal of 5 bases from V and 3 bases from J, the junction contained 7 bases not matched to a gene. The CDR3 runs 16 residues. The CDR3 loop reads CASSGWTGGDGNTIYF. CDR3 in DNA: TGTGCCAGCAGCGGGTGGACAGGGGGAGATGGAAACACCATATATTTT.

V gene TRBV28 combines with J gene TRBJ2-7, with TRBD2 matching over 12 bases. V gave up 6 bases and J gave up 4 bases; unmatched junction bases: 4. This CDR3 is built from 14 residues. CDR1 and CDR2 (germline): MDHEN, SYDVKM. CDR3 amino acids: CASSRLAGAYEQYF. CDR3 sequence (DNA): TGTGCCAGCAGCCGACTAGCGGGGGCATACGAGCAGTACTTC.

The chain has TRBV5-1 and TRBJ2-5; D is tentatively TRBD1 or TRBD2 (5 bases each). The CDR3 totals 14 residues. V dropped 1 base and J dropped 1 base, with 8 bases sitting between them. Germline V CDR1 and CDR2: SGHRS, YFSETQ. CDR3 sequence (DNA): TGCGCCAGCAGCTTGCCGGGGCCCCAAGAGACCCAGTACTTC. It is translated as CASSLPGPQETQYF.

The J gene is TRBJ2-1, the V gene TRBV5-1; 11 nucleotides match TRBD2. V gave up 5 bases and J gave up 5 bases; unmatched junction bases: 3. The CDR3 extends over 14 amino acids. Germline loops: CDR1 SGHRS, CDR2 YFSETQ. CDR3 protein: CASRGTSGHNEQFF. The CDR3 nucleotides read TGCGCCAGCAGGGGGACTAGCGGACACAATGAGCAGTTCTTC.

The chain employs TRBV5-1 and TRBJ1-6, with 7 bases that match TRBD1. This CDR3 region has 16 residues. Trimming at V came to 3 bases and at J to 3 bases, leaving 6 bases not matched to a gene. The germline V gene encodes CDR1 SGHRS and CDR2 YFSETQ. The DNA of the CDR3 is TGCGCCAGCAGCTCCCTGACAGGGATCTATAATTCACCCCTCCACTTT. Translated: CASSSLTGIYNSPLHF.

The rearrangement uses TRBV20-1 and TRBJ2-3; D tentatively fits TRBD1 or TRBD2 (5 bases each). Trimming stripped 1 base from V and 6 bases from J, with 17 bases between. This CDR3 comprises 15 residues. CDR1 and CDR2 from the germline V gene are DFQATT and SNEGSKA (reference sequence). The CDR3 sequence: CSARAPGTSADTQYF. CDR3 DNA sequence: TGCAGTGCTAGAGCCCCGGGGACCTCGGCGGATACGCAGTATTTT.

V gene TRBV27 combines with J gene TRBJ1-3, with D tentatively TRBD1 (5 bases). This CDR3 has 14 amino acids. Germline-derived CDR1 and CDR2 are MNHEY and SMNVEV (reference sequence). Trimming took off 0 bases at V and 13 bases at J, with 16 bases between the two ends. CDR3 nucleotide sequence: TGTGCCAGCAGTTTATCAGGGACCGCCGGTTGGATATATTTT. Protein sequence: CASSLSGTAGWIYF.

This sequence joins TRBV19 and TRBJ1-6, with a weak D call TRBD1 (5 bases). The germline V gene encodes CDR1 LNHDA and CDR2 SQIVND (reference sequence). The CDR3 is made up of 14 amino acids. Trimming pared 6 bases from V and 7 bases from J, leaving 13 bases between. The DNA for the CDR3 is TGTGCCAGTAGATCCGGGGCTTCAAATTCACCCCTCCACTTT. It translates to CASRSGASNSPLHF.

This rearrangement joins TRBV19 to TRBJ1-4; 7 bases line up with TRBD1. The CDR3 is made up of 13 amino acids. Germline assignment: CDR1 LNHDA and CDR2 SQIVND (reference sequence). The J segment lost 7 bases and the V segment lost 5 bases, leaving 4 bases of the junction unmatched. The CDR3 DNA is TGTGCCAGTAGTCCCGGGACAGTTGAAAAACTGTTTTTT. Protein: CASSPGTVEKLFF.

V is TRBV5-4 and J is TRBJ2-2; 7 bases agree with TRBD2. In germline, CDR1 is SGHNT, CDR2 YYREEE (reference sequence). The CDR3 is made up of 15 amino acids. Trimming cost V 5 bases and J 6 bases; bases outside gene matches: 10. The CDR3 protein is CASSNAGVGPGELFF. The CDR3 nucleotides read TGTGCCAGCAGTAATGCGGGGGTTGGGCCCGGGGAGCTGTTTTTT.

The rearrangement joins TRBV5-6 to TRBJ2-5; D possibly matches TRBD1 or TRBD2 (5 bases each). The CDR3 is 14 residues long. CDR1 SGHDT and CDR2 YYEEEE come from the germline V gene. The V gene lost 0 bases and the J gene lost 2 bases, with 8 bases spanning the gap. In nucleotides, the CDR3 is TGTGCCAGCAGCTTGGCGGGACGGCAAGAGACCCAGTACTTC. Translated: CASSLAGRQETQYF.

The chain couples TRBV7-2 to TRBJ1-4; possibly TRBD1 for D (5 bases). V was cut by 0 bases and J by 7 bases, with 12 bases left in between. This CDR3 comprises 15 residues. Germline V gene sequence: CDR1 SGHTA, CDR2 FQGNSA. The CDR3 spells CASSLAGTPGEKLFF. CDR3 nucleotides: TGTGCCAGCAGCTTAGCAGGGACTCCGGGTGAAAAACTGTTTTTT. The variable domain in full, completed from reference TRBV7-2 and TRBJ1-4, reads GAGVSQSPSNKVTEKGKDVELRCDPISGHTALYWYRQSLGQGLEFLIYFQGNSAPDKSGLPSDRFSAERTGGSVSTLTIQRTQQEDSAVYLCASSLAGTPGEKLFFGSGTQLSVL.

This clonotype is a singleton in its sample. The chain combines TRBV10-3 with TRBJ2-7, with 7 bases fitting TRBD1. Germline V gives CDR1 ENHRY, CDR2 SYGVKD. The CDR3 totals 13 residues. V gave up 6 bases and J gave up 7 bases; unmatched junction bases: 9. CDR3 sequence reads: CAIRPGTVEEQYF. CDR3 in DNA: TGTGCCATCAGACCAGGGACAGTAGAAGAGCAGTACTTC.

The chain employs TRBV18 and TRBJ1-1, with a possible D match to TRBD1 (6 bases). Germline CDR1 is KGHSH and CDR2 is LQKENI. V was shortened by 5 bases and J by 4 bases, with 17 bases between the two germline ends. There are 15 residues in the CDR3. The CDR3 is CASSIRGQGGTEAFF. CDR3 nucleotides: TGTGCCAGCTCAATTCGGGGCCAAGGGGGCACTGAAGCTTTCTTT.

The chain has TRBV2 and TRBJ2-2; D is unresolved. Germline CDR1 SNHLY, CDR2 FYNNEI. The V end was cut by 7 bases, the J end by 5 bases, with 8 bases between. The CDR3 is 12 residues long. For the CDR3, the DNA is TGTGCCAGCATGCTGGAGACCGGGGAGCTGTTTTTT. This encodes CASMLETGELFF.

V and J are TRBV5-8 and TRBJ1-1, with TRBD1 matching over 7 bases. V lost 3 bases and J lost 0; bases outside the gene matches: 8. The CDR3 extends over 16 amino acids. Germline assignment: CDR1 SGHTS and CDR2 YDEGEE. Written as DNA, the CDR3 is TGTGCCAGCAGCTCCCACAGGGGTGGAATGAACACTGAAGCTTTCTTT. This translates into CASSSHRGGMNTEAFF.

The chain carries TRBV19 and TRBJ2-7; possibly TRBD1 or TRBD2 for D (6 bases each). CDR3 size: 17 residues. V was shortened by 3 bases and J by 5 bases, with 23 bases between the two germline ends. In germline, CDR1 is LNHDA, CDR2 SQIVND (reference sequence). CDR3: CASSIHLGRGGSDEQYF. CDR3 DNA: TGTGCCAGTAGTATCCATTTGGGCAGGGGAGGATCGGACGAGCAGTACTTC.

The chain has TRBV15 and TRBJ1-1, with D possibly being TRBD1 (5 bases). The V and J ends lost 0 bases and 5 bases respectively, with 10 bases between them. CDR1 and CDR2 from the germline V gene are LNHNV and YYDKDF (reference sequence). This CDR3 spans 14 amino acids. CDR3 coding DNA: TGTGCCACCAGCAGAGATCTGGGGGGGACTGAAGCTTTCTTT. Translation gives CATSRDLGGTEAFF.

This chain links TRBV5-1 with TRBJ2-5; D uncertain. Germline-derived CDR1 and CDR2 are SGHRS and YFSETQ. V gave up 7 bases and J gave up 1 base, with 11 bases separating them. This CDR3 region has 13 residues. CDR3 sequence (DNA): TGCGCCAGCGCTCGGTACAGCCAAGAGACCCAGTACTTC. It translates to CASARYSQETQYF.

The chain has TRBV2 and TRBJ1-1; D remains ambiguous. Looked up from germline, CDR1 is SNHLY and CDR2 is FYNNEI. Trimming stripped 6 bases from V and 1 base from J, with 6 bases between. CDR3 length: 12 amino acids. The CDR3 is CASRDGNTEAFF. The DNA for the CDR3 is TGTGCCAGCAGGGACGGGAACACTGAAGCTTTCTTT. The full variable domain, rest sourced from reference TRBV2 and TRBJ1-1, is EPEVTQTPSHQVTQMGQEVILRCVPISNHLYFYWYRQILGQKVEFLVSFYNNEISEKSEIFDDQFSVERPDGSNFTLKIRSTKLEDSAMYFCASRDGNTEAFFGQGTRLTVV.

The rearrangement links TRBV3-1 to TRBJ2-2; possibly TRBD2 for D (5 bases). In germline, CDR1 is LGHDT, CDR2 YNNKEL (reference sequence). The CDR3 sequence is 15 residues long. The V end was cut by 1 base, the J end by 4 bases, with 10 bases between. Written as DNA, the CDR3 is TGTGCCAGCAGCCAAGGTGGAGGTCCCACCGGGGAGCTGTTTTTT. Translation: CASSQGGGPTGELFF.

This clonotype was observed a few times. The chain links TRBV7-9 to TRBJ1-2; D is possibly TRBD1 (6 bases). Per the germline V gene, CDR1 is SEHNR and CDR2 is FQNEAQ (reference sequence). The CDR3 loop spans 14 amino acids. With 5 bases removed from V and 4 bases from J, the gap between germline ends came to 14 bases. The DNA of the CDR3 is TGTGCCAGCAGCCCGACCGGGGGCGGCTATGGCTACACCTTC. This encodes CASSPTGGGYGYTF.

The chain recombines TRBV5-1 with TRBJ2-1, with 8 bases that match TRBD2. The CDR3 has 15 amino acids. Trimming cost V 0 bases and J 6 bases; bases outside gene matches: 5. Germline CDR1 SGHRS, CDR2 YFSETQ. CDR3 nucleotide sequence: TGCGCCAGCAGCTTGGGAGCGGGGGCTCTCAATGAGCAGTTCTTC. It yields the protein CASSLGAGALNEQFF.

This chain uses TRBV29-1 with TRBJ2-5; 10 nucleotides match TRBD1. CDR3 length equals 14 residues. Germline CDR1 reads SQVTM; CDR2 reads ANQGSEA. The ends lost 7 bases at V and 4 bases at J; junction bases unmatched: 9. The CDR3 region is CSGHATGGLETQYF. Written as DNA, the CDR3 is TGCAGCGGCCACGCGACAGGGGGCTTAGAGACCCAGTACTTC.